This T cell receptor (beta chain) was sequenced in a study of cytomegalovirus exposure and HLA in healthy donors. The PCR ran on 60 Vbeta and 13 Jbeta primers. Generated by immunoSEQ multiplex PCR, the TCRdb table keeps only in-frame clones and is missing some. The sample shows roughly 190,000 clones, roughly 80% of them seen only once. This receptor was obtained from a man in his fifties or sixties in good health and CMV-seronegative. Sequencing input: PBMCs.

CDR3 in amino acids: CASSDRTGPDTQYF. The CDR3 DNA reads as TGTGCCAGCAGCGATCGGACAGGGCCAGATACGCAGTATTTT. This chain connects TRBV13 to TRBJ2-3; the match to TRBD1 covers 8 bases. The CDR3 runs 14 residues. V lost 5 bases, J lost 4 bases, and 5 bases stayed unmatched. Germline V gene lookup returns CDR1 PRHDT and CDR2 FYEKMQ (reference sequence). Filled out from reference TRBV13 and TRBJ2-3, the complete variable domain reads AAGVIQSPRHLIKEKRETATLKCYPIPRHDTVYWYQQGPGQDPQFLISFYEKMQSDKGSIPDRFSAQQFSDYHSELNMSSLELGDSALYFCASSDRTGPDTQYFGPGTRLTVL.